The present entry profiles one T cell receptor (beta chain) with its context. This clonotype was observed at least ten times. Its antigen is currently not known. One base away there is no much larger clone; base qualities are not given. The germline V gene gives CDR1 as SNHLY and CDR2 as FYNNEI. Trimming removed 2 bases from V and 6 bases from J; the gene matches leave 25 bases unexplained. CDR3 length: 21 amino acids, cysteine to phenylalanine. The entry retains the CDR3 DNA only, 63 bases that are in frame from base 1. The TCR beta CDR3 regions were amplified from RNA transcripts. The TCR CDR3 was subjected to a first round of RT-PCR using the HTBI primer set and the Qiagen OneStep RT-PCR kit. The libraries were constructed in a second round of multiplex PCR and then size-selected and purified. The libraries were sequenced on an Illumina HiSeq2000 using paired-end 100 bp reads. Turning to the authors' computational methods: Raw data were processed with SOAPnuke, discarding reads with adapters, uncalled bases, mean Phred below 15, or no exact constant-primer or identifier match. High-quality paired reads were merged with COPE v1.2.5, and unique nucleotide sequences were defined as clonotypes. MiTCR v1.1 was used to align clonotypes to the IMGT TRBV, TRBD and TRBJ reference segments. Analysis was restricted to V-J combinations with a frequency above 0.0001, which covered 99.2% of repertoires. A TCS score was defined as the ratio between F50 (clonal expansion) and ExV (chaos), using BLOSUM62-based TCRdist between CDR3 peptides within each V-J. Welch's t-statistics and random forest reduced approximately 520 V-J features to roughly 13, which were used in a naive Bayes classifier (R e1071). Using fastp trimming at Q25 and MiXCR clonotype assembly, TCRdb reanalyzed the public sequencing data and kept in-frame beta chains. Each CDR3 protein gets just one entry, which takes the most common genes and DNA from the rows behind it. TCRdb's processing, not the authors' own work, is the source of the V and J calls. The sample table lists about 500,000 distinct CDR3 sequences, 15% to 20% of them with a count of one. The biggest ten clones account for about 29% of the sample.

Ophthalmopathy patients had moderately to severely active disease, Clinical Activity Score of at least 3, NOSPECS grade of at least 4, and duration under 3 months. The study excluded patients with uncontrolled infections, other autoimmune diseases, pregnancy or lactation. Diagnoses relied on clinical symptoms, serum thyroxine and TRAb, thyroid ultrasound and orbital computed tomography. PBMCs were separated from under 12 ml of fresh peripheral blood using Ficoll-Paque density gradient centrifugation. Total RNA was extracted using Trizol reagent, and RNA quality was assessed on an Agilent 2100 Bioanalyzer. The sample belongs to a study of T cells in Graves' hyperthyroidism and ophthalmopathy (dated by TCRdb to about 2019). Broadly, across the study: Peripheral blood was sampled at the time of initial diagnosis, prior to any treatment. To identify distinguishing TCR V-J signatures, a discovery cohort of around 100 patients was used, comprising fewer than 45 with Graves' ophthalmopathy and approximately 57 with stable Graves' hyperthyroidism. Prospective prediction of ophthalmopathy was tested in an independent validation cohort of fewer than 20 hyperthyroidism patients and some 17 patients who later progressed to ophthalmopathy. The 100 or so discovery patients were randomly split 7:3 into training and test sets. The study also compared thyroid tissue and blood T-cell repertoires from 6 or 7 Graves' hyperthyroidism patients. Following sampling, methimazole starting at 30 mg daily was given to hyperthyroidism patients, and high-dose intravenous methylprednisolone was given to ophthalmopathy patients. The paper reports TCR Vbeta CDR3 sequencing of roughly 140 peripheral blood samples: some 44 ophthalmopathy, under 80 hyperthyroidism and approximately 17 progressor patients.

The paper's findings and limits, for the study overall: Ophthalmopathy was separated from stable hyperthyroidism by a 13 V-J signature model, with 87.88% sensitivity and roughly 81% specificity obtained in cross-validation and 80%/75% obtained in testing. In validation, progression to ophthalmopathy was predicted by the model with roughly 69% sensitivity and around 75% specificity, a median of roughly 6.4 months before onset. Sample size was not statistically predetermined, and investigators were not blinded to group allocation. Most expanded thyroid clonotypes (frequency above 0.001) were also detected in blood, a finding suggesting that blood repertoires may reflect thyroid immune responses.

Sequences were obtained from blood. The receptor was isolated from a woman aged 25 to 39 with Graves' ophthalmopathy. The chain links TRBV2 with TRBJ1-5; 7 bases in the junction line up with TRBD1. The CDR3 here reads CASSESRNSVKQGVRFQPQHF. The DNA sequence is given as TGTGCCAGCAGTGAATCGCGTAACAGTGTGAAGCAGGGGGTTCGTTTTCAGCCCCAGCATTTT.